The TCR beta chain described here comes from a study of blood T cell repertoires in COVID-19. About the study: There were acute and convalescent COVID-19 samples, and they came from the United States, Italy and Spain.

The CDR3 has 13 residues. From germline, CDR1 is LNHNV and CDR2 YYDKDF (reference sequence). Trimming took off 3 bases at V and 11 bases at J, with 13 bases between the two ends. Clones were read by immunoSEQ multiplex PCR, and TCRdb kept only the in-frame ones, dropping some. This table has roughly 140,000 clones, approximately 80% appearing once. The TCR was taken from a woman between 40 and 55 years old with active or convalescent COVID-19. The chain uses TRBV15 and TRBJ1-4, with D possibly TRBD1 on 5 matching bases. The specimen sequenced was peripheral blood. The CDR3 DNA follows: TGTGCCACCAGCAGGGGGGAGGTGGAGAAACTGTTTTTT. Its translation is CATSRGEVEKLFF. The entire variable domain, with the rest obtained from reference TRBV15 and TRBJ1-4, is as follows: DAMVIQNPRYQVTQFGKPVTLSCSQTLNHNVMYWYQQKSSQAPKLLFHYYDKDFNNEADTPDNFQSRRPNTSFCFLDIRSPGLGDTAMYLCATSRGEVEKLFFGSGTQLSVL.